This TCR beta chain was identified in a study of blood T cell repertoires in COVID-19. Study summary: Collection of acute and convalescent COVID-19 samples took place in the United States, Italy and Spain. From T cells, B-cell-depleted T cells, or PBMCs came the material, which was cDNA or gDNA.

Original analysis: Nucleated cell counts were estimated from reference gene primer amplification. Profiling relied on immunoSEQ multiplex PCR, and the TCRdb table lists in-frame clones only, not all of them. V, J and clone size are taken as reported in that table, and D and trimming were inferred from the DNA itself. The sample lists around 160,000 clones; just over 90% were seen once. The CDR3 covers 13 residues. In germline, CDR1 is LNHDA, CDR2 SQIVND (reference sequence). The V end lost 6 bases, the J end lost 1 base, and 9 bases lay between the germline ends. This TCR was recovered from a woman aged 55-69 years with COVID-19, enrolled during active disease. Sequenced sample: peripheral blood. The V call is TRBV19, the J call TRBJ1-2; D gene unclear. This CDR3 is CASRQKINYGYTF. The CDR3 nucleotides are TGTGCCAGTAGGCAGAAGATTAACTATGGCTACACCTTC.